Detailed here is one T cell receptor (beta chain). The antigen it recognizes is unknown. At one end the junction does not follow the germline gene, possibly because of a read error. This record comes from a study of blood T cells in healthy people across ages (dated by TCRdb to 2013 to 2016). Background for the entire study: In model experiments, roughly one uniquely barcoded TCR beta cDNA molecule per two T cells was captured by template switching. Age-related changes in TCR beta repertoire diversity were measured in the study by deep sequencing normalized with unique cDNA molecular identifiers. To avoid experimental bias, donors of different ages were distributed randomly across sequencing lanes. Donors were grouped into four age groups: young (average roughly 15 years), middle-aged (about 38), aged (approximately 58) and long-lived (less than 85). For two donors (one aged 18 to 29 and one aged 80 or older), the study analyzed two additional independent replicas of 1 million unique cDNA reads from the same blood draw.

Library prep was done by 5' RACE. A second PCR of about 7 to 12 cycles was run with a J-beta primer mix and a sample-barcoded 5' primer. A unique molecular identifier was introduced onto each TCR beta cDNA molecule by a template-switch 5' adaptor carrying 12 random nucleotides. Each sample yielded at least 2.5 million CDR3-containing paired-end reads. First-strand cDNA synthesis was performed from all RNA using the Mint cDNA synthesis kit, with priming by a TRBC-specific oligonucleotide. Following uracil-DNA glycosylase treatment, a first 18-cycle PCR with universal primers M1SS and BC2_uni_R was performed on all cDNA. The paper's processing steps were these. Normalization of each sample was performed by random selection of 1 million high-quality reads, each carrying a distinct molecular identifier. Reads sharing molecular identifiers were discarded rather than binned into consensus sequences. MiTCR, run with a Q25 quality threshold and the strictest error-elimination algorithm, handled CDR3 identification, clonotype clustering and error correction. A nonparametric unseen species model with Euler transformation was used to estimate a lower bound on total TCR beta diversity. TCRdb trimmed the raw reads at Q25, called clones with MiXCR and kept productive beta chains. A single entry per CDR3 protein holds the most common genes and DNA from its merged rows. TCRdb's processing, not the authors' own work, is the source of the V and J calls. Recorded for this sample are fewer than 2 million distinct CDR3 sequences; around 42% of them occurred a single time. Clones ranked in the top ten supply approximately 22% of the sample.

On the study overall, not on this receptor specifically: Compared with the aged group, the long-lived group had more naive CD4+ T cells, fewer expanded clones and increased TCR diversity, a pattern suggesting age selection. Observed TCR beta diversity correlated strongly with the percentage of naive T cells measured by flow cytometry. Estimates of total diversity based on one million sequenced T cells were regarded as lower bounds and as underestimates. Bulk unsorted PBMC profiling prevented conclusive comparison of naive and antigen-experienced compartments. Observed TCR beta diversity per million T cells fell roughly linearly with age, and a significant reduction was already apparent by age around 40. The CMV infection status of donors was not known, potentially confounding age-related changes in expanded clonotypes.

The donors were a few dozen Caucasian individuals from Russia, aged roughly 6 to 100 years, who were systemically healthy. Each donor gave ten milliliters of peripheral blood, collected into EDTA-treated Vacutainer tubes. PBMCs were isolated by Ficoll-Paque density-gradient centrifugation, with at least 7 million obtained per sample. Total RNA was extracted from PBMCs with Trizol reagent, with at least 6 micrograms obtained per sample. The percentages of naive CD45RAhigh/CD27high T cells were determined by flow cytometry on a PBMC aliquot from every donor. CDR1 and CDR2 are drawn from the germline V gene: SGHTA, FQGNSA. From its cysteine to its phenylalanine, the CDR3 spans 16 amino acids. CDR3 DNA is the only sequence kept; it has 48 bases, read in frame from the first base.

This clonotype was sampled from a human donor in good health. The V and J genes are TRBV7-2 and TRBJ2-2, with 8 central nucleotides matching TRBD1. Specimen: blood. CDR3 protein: CACSSRTGTNTGELFF. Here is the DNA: TGTGCCTGCAGCTCTCGGACAGGGACGAACACCGGGGAGCTGTTTTTT. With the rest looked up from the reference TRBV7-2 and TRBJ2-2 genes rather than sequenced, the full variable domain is GAGVSQSPSNKVTEKGKDVELRCDPISGHTALYWYRQSLGQGLEFLIYFQGNSAPDKSGLPSDRFSAERTGGSVSTLTIQRTQQEDSAVYLCACSSRTGTNTGELFFGEGSRLTVL.